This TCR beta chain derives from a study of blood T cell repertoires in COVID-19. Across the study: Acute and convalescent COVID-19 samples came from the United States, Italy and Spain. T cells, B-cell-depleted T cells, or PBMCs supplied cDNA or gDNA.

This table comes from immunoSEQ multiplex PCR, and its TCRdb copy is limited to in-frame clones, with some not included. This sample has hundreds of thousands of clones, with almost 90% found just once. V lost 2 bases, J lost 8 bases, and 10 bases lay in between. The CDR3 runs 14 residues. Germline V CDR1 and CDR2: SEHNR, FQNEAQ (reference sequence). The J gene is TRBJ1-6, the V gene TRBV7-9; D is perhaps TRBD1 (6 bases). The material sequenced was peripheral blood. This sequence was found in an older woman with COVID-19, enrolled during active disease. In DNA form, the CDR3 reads TGTGCCAGCAGCTTACAGGGGCGGGATTCACCCCTCCACTTT. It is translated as CASSLQGRDSPLHF.